The 11 T cell receptor beta chains reported below all come from one sample, sequenced in a study of T-cell reconstitution after alpha-beta-depleted transplantation in children (dated by TCRdb to about 2016). The label giving this sample's treatment or condition can be read as: allogeneic hematopoietic cell transplantation with graft depleted of TCRalphabeta T cells and CD19 B cells. Library preparation employed PCR. The instrument was an Illumina HiSeq 2500. TCR libraries were prepared with molecular barcoding, using unique molecular identifiers to normalize TCRbeta repertoire quantification. The public reads were run again by TCRdb, first through fastp at Q25 and then through MiXCR, and only productive beta chains were kept. Each record represents a unique CDR3 protein, reported with the most common genes and DNA among its rows. This sample comprises approximately 70,000 distinct CDR3 sequences, roughly 5% of them detected only once. The ten largest make up approximately 20% of the sample.

The source material was PBMCs, mostly from graft donor cells, sampled 180 days after TCRalphabeta/CD19-depleted stem cell transplant. The receptors shown here come from a boy younger than two who had a stem cell transplant for acute myeloid leukemia, so the T cells may come from the graft donor.

This clonotype was counted ten times or more. The J gene is TRBJ2-2, the V gene TRBV12-3 or TRBV12-4; TRBD1 aligns across 7 bases. The CDR3 has 13 amino acids. The V and J ends lost 8 bases and 6 bases, in that order; junction bases with no gene match: 6. The CDR3 nucleotides are TGTGCCAGCGAAGCACAGGGGTCCGGGGAGCTGTTTTTT. Its translation: CASEAQGSGELFF.

This clonotype was counted ten times or more. V usage is TRBV21-1 and J usage is TRBJ2-1. TRBV21-1 is termed a pseudogene. The CDR3 length is 13 residues. In DNA, the CDR3 is TGTGCCAGCACGAAGTTTCACTACAATGAGCAGTTCTTC. Its translation: CASTKFHYNEQFF.

This clonotype was counted at least ten times. The chain uses TRBV7-2 and TRBJ2-7; TRBD1 is a possible D gene (6 bases). V lost 4 bases to trimming and J lost 4 bases, with 11 bases between them. The CDR3 loop spans 13 amino acids. Germline lookup yields CDR1 SGHTA and CDR2 FQGNSA. The CDR3 sequence is CASSWVGGYEQYF. The CDR3, as DNA: TGTGCCAGCAGCTGGGTAGGGGGATACGAGCAGTACTTC.

This clonotype was detected ten times or more. This rearrangement joins TRBV12-3 or TRBV12-4 to TRBJ2-7; D uncertain. The V gene lost 3 bases and the J gene lost 5 bases, with 20 bases spanning the gap. The CDR3 is 16 residues long. CDR3 DNA sequence: TGTGCCAGCAGTTTTTATAGTCGGTCACCCGTGGACGAGCAGTACTTC. This encodes CASSFYSRSPVDEQYF.

This clonotype was counted many times. The chain couples TRBV7-9 to TRBJ2-7, with D perhaps matching TRBD1 (5 bases). The CDR3 covers 16 residues. Trimming took 2 bases from V and 0 from J, leaving 14 bases between them. Germline CDR1 SEHNR, CDR2 FQNEAQ (reference sequence). In DNA, the CDR3 is TGTGCCAGCAGCTTAAATAGGGGCCCGAGCTCCTACGAGCAGTACTTC. As protein: CASSLNRGPSSYEQYF.

Ten or more counts support this clonotype. J is TRBJ1-1 and V is TRBV27; D gene ambiguous. Germline V lookup: CDR1 MNHEY, CDR2 SMNVEV (reference sequence). The CDR3 is 13 amino acids. The ends were cut back, 7 bases at V and 4 bases at J, with 13 bases in the middle. CDR3 nucleotides: TGTGCCAGCACCTTGAGGTGGGGCACTGAAGCTTTCTTT. Translated, it gives CASTLRWGTEAFF.

The chain employs TRBV25-1 and TRBJ2-4, with 7 bases fitting TRBD1. The CDR3 is 16 residues long. The trim removed 1 base at V and 7 bases at J, leaving 10 bases unmatched. The germline CDR1 and CDR2 sequences are MGHDK and SYGVNS. The CDR3 loop is CASSEWGRGSRNIQYF. The CDR3 bases are TGTGCCAGCAGTGAATGGGGCAGGGGGAGTCGTAACATTCAGTACTTC.

This clonotype came up many times. The V gene is TRBV27, the J gene TRBJ2-1; 16 nucleotides align to TRBD2. Germline CDR1 is MNHEY and CDR2 is SMNVEV (reference sequence). The CDR3 contains 17 residues. After removal of 7 bases from V and 9 bases from J, the junction contained 12 bases not matched to a gene. The chain's CDR3 is CASNSPGLAGGRGEQFF. For the CDR3, the DNA is TGTGCCAGCAACTCTCCGGGACTAGCGGGGGGGCGCGGTGAGCAGTTCTTC.

This clonotype appeared many times. This chain uses TRBV12-5 with TRBJ2-3; 7 bases fit TRBD1. Germline CDR1 and CDR2: LGHNT and FRNRAP. CDR3 length: 16 residues. V trimming: 4 bases; J trimming: 6 bases; junction bases outside the gene matches: 13. CDR3 amino acids: CASGSYRGVGEDTQYF. The CDR3 coding sequence is TGTGCTAGTGGTTCATACAGGGGCGTGGGCGAGGATACGCAGTATTTT. Variable domain in full (rest from reference TRBV12-5 and TRBJ2-3): DARVTQTPRHKVTEMGQEVTMRCQPILGHNTVFWYRQTMMQGLELLAYFRNRAPLDDSGMPKDRFSAEMPDATLATLKIQPSEPRDSAVYFCASGSYRGVGEDTQYFGPGTRLTVL.

This clonotype was counted ten times or more. This chain connects TRBV11-2 to TRBJ1-6; D possibly corresponds to TRBD1 (6 bases). The germline gives CDR1 SGHAT, CDR2 FQNNGV. V lost 6 bases and J 4 bases, leaving 13 bases between the germline ends. The CDR3 sequence is 15 residues long. The CDR3 DNA is TGTGCCAGCAGTTCCCGGGACACTTATAATTCACCCCTCCACTTT. The encoded protein is CASSSRDTYNSPLHF. Variable domain in full (rest from reference TRBV11-2 and TRBJ1-6): EAGVAQSPRYKIIEKRQSVAFWCNPISGHATLYWYQQILGQGPKLLIQFQNNGVVDDSQLPKDRFSAERLKGVDSTLKIQPAKLEDSAVYLCASSSRDTYNSPLHFGNGTRLTVT.

This clonotype was seen ten or more times. The chain combines TRBV7-6 with TRBJ2-1; a weak D match, TRBD2 (6 bases). The CDR3 is 15 residues long. Germline V CDR1 and CDR2: SGHVS, FNYEAQ. Deletions cut 3 bases from V and 7 bases from J, with 16 bases between. The DNA for the CDR3 is TGTGCCAGCAGCTTTAACGGGGGAGGTCTGAATGAGCAGTTCTTC. This sequence encodes CASSFNGGGLNEQFF.